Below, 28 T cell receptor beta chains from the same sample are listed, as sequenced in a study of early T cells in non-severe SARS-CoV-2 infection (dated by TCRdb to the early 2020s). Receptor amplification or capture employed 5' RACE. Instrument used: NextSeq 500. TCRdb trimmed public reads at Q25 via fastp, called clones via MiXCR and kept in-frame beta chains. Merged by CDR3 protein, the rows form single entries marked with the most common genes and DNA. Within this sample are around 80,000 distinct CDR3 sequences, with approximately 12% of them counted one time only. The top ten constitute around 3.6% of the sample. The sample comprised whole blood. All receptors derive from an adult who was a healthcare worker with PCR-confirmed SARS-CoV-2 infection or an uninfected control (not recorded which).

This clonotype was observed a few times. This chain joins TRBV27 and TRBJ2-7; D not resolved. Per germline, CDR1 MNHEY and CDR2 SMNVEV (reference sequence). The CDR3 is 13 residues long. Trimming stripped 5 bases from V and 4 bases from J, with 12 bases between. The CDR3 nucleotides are TGTGCCAGCAGTCCCCGACCTCCATACGAGCAGTACTTC. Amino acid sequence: CASSPRPPYEQYF.

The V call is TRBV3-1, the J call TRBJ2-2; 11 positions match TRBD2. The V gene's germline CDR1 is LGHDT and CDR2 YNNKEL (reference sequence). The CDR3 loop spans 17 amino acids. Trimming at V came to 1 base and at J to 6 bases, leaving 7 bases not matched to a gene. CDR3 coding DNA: TGTGCCAGCAGCCAAGCCATTCTAGCGGGAGGCGCCGGGGAGCTGTTTTTT. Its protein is CASSQAILAGGAGELFF.

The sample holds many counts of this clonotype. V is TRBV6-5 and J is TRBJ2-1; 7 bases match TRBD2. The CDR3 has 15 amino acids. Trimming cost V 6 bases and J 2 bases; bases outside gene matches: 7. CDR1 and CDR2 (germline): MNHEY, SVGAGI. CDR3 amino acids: CASRIPGTTYNEQFF. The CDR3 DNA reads TGTGCCAGCAGGATCCCCGGGACTACCTACAATGAGCAGTTCTTC.

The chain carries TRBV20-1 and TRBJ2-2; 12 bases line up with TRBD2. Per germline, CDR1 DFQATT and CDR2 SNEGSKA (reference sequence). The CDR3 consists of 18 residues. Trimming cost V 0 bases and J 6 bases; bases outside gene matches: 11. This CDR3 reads CSARDRRVASGRAGELFF. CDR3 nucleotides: TGCAGTGCTAGAGATCGTAGGGTAGCTAGCGGGAGGGCCGGGGAGCTGTTTTTT.

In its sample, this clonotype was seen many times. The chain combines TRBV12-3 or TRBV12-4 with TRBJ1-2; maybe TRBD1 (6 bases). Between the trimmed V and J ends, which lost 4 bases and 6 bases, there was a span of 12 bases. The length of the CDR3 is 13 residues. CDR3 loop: CASSSRTVNGYTF. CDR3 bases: TGTGCCAGCAGTTCCCGGACAGTGAATGGCTACACCTTC.

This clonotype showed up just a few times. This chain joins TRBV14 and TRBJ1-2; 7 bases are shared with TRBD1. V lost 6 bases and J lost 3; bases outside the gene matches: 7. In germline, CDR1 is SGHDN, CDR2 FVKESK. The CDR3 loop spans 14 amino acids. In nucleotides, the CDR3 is TGTGCCAGCAGTCTCACAGGGGACTACTATGGCTACACCTTC. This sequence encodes CASSLTGDYYGYTF.

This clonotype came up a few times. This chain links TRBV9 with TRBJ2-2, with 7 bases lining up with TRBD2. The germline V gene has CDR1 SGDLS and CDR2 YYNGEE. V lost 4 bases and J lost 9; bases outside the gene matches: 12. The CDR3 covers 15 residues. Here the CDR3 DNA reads TGTGCCAGCAGCCCCGGGCGGGAGTCCTCGTGGGAGCTGTTTTTT. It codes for CASSPGRESSWELFF.

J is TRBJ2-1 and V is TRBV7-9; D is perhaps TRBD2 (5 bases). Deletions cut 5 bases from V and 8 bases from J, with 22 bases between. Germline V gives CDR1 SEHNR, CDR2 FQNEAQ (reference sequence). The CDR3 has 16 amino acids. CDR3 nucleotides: TGTGCCAGCAGCCCCTCCCGGGGAGCGGCAAACGATGAGCAGTTCTTC. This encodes CASSPSRGAANDEQFF.

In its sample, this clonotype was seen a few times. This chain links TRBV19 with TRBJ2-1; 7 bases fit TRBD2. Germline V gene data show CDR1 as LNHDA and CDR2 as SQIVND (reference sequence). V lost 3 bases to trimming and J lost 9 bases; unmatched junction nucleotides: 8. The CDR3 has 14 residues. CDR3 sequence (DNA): TGTGCCAGTAGTATTGAGGGAGGGCCGGGTGAGCAGTTCTTC. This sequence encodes CASSIEGGPGEQFF.

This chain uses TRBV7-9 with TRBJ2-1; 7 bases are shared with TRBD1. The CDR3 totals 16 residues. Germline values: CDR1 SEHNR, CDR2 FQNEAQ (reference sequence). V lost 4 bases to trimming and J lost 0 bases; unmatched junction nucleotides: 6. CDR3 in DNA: TGTGCCAGCAGCTCGGGGACAGCCAGCTCCTACAATGAGCAGTTCTTC. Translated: CASSSGTASSYNEQFF. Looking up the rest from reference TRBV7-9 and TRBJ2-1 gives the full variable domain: DTGVSQNPRHKITKRGQNVTFRCDPISEHNRLYWYRQTLGQGPEFLTYFQNEAQLEKSRLLSDRFSAERPKGSFSTLEIQRTEQGDSAMYLCASSSGTASSYNEQFFGPGTRLTVL.

The CDR3 DNA is TGTGCCAGCAGCTTAGCGGGGGCGGGAGGAAGGGAGCAGTACTTC. Translated, it gives CASSLAGAGGREQYF. The V gene is TRBV7-2, the J gene TRBJ2-7; 8 bases are a match to TRBD2. This CDR3 comprises 15 residues. CDR1 and CDR2 (germline): SGHTA, FQGNSA. The junction had 8 bases not matched to a gene; V was cut back by 0 bases and J by 7 bases.

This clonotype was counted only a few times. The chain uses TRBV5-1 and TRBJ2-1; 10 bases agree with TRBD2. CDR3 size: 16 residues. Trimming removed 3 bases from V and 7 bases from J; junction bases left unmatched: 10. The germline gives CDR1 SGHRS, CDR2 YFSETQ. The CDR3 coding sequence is TGCGCCAGCAGCTCGCCGGGACTAGCGTCTTCGAATGAGCAGTTCTTC. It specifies CASSSPGLASSNEQFF.

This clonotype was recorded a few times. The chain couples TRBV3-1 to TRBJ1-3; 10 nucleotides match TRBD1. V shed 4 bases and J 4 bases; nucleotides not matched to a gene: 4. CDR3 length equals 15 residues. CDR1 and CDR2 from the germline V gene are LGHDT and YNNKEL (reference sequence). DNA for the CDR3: TGTGCCAGCAGCCCGGACAGGGGGATCGGAAACACCATATATTTT. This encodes CASSPDRGIGNTIYF. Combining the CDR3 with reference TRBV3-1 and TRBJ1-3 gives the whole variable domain DTAVSQTPKYLVTQMGNDKSIKCEQNLGHDTMYWYKQDSKKFLKIMFSYNNKELIINETVPNRFSPKSPDKAHLNLHINSLELGDSAVYFCASSPDRGIGNTIYFGEGSWLTVV.

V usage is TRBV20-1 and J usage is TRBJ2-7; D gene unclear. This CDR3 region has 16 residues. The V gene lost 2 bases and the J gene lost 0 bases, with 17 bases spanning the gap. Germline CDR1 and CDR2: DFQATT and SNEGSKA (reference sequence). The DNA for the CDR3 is TGCAGTGCTAGACTCCCACGACCGGGCAGCTCCTACGAGCAGTACTTC. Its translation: CSARLPRPGSSYEQYF.

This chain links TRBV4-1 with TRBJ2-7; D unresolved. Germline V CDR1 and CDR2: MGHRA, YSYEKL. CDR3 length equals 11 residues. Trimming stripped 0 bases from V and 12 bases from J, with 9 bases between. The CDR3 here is CASSQDGQWYF. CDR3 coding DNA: TGCGCCAGCAGCCAAGATGGGCAATGGTACTTC.

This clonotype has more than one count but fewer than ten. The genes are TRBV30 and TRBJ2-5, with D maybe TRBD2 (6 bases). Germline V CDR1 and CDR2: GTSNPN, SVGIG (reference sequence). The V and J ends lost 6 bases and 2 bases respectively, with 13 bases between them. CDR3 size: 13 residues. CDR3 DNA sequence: TGTGCCTGTACGCGGGACTTTCAAGAGACCCAGTACTTC. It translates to CACTRDFQETQYF. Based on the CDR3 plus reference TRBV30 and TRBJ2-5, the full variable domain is SQTIHQWPATLVQPVGSPLSLECTVEGTSNPNLYWYRQAAGRGLQLLFYSVGIGQISSEVPQNLSASRPQDRQFILSSKKLLLSDSGFYLCACTRDFQETQYFGPGTRLLVL.

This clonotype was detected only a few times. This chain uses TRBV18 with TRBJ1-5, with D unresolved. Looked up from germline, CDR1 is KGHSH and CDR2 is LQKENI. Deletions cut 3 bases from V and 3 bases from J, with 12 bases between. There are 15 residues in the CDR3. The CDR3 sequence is CASSPRANSNQPQHF. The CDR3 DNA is TGTGCCAGCTCACCCCGGGCAAATTCCAATCAGCCCCAGCATTTT.

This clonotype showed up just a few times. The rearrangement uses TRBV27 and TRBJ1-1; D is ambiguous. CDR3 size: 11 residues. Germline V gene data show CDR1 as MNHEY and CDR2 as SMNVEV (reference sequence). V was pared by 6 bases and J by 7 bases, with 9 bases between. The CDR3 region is CASRRRSEAFF. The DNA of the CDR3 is TGTGCCAGCAGAAGGCGCAGTGAAGCTTTCTTT.

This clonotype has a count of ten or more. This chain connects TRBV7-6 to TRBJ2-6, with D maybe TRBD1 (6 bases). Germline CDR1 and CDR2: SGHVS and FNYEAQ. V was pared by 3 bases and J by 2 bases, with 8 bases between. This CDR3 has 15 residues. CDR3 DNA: TGTGCCAGCAGCTTTGGGGGCACTGGGGCCAACGTCCTGACTTTC. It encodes CASSFGGTGANVLTF.

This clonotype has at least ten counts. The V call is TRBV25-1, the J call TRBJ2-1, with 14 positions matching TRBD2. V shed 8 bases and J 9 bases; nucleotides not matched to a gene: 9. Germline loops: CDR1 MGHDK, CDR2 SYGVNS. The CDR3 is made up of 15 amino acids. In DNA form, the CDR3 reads TGTGCCAGCGGGGGACTAGCGGGAGCGCTGAGTGAGCAGTTCTTC. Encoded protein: CASGGLAGALSEQFF.

CDR3 coding DNA: TGCAGCGTTGAGTGGGGCGGACAGGGGAACATTCAGTACTTC. This gives the protein CSVEWGGQGNIQYF. This sequence joins TRBV29-1 and TRBJ2-4, with TRBD1 matching over 9 bases. Looked up from germline, CDR1 is SQVTM and CDR2 is ANQGSEA. The V gene end was trimmed by 3 bases and the J gene end by 7 bases; junction bases not matched to a gene: 7. The CDR3 has 14 residues.

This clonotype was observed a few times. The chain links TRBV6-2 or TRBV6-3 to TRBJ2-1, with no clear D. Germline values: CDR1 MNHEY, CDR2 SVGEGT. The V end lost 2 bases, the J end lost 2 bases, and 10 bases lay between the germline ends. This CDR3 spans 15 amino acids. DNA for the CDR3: TGTGCCAGCAGTTACCCTACGGCTACCTACAATGAGCAGTTCTTC. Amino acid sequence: CASSYPTATYNEQFF.

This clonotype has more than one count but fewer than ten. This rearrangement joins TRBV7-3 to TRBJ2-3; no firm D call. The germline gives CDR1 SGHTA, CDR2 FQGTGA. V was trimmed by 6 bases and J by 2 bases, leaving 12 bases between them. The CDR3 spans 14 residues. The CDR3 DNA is TGTGCCAGCAGAGGCGGCGGCCACACAGATACGCAGTATTTT. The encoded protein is CASRGGGHTDTQYF.

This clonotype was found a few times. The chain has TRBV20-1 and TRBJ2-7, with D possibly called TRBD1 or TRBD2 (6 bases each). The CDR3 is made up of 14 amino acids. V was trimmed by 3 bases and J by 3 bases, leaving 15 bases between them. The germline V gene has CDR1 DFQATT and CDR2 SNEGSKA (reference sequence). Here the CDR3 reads CSARRGEANYEQYF. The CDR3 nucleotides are TGCAGTGCTAGGAGGGGGGAAGCGAACTACGAGCAGTACTTC.

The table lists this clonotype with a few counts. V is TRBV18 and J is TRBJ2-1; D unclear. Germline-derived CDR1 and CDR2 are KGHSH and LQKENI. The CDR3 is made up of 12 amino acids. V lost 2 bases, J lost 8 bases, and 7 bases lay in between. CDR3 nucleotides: TGTGCCAGCTCACCAAGATACGATGAGCAGTTCTTC. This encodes CASSPRYDEQFF.

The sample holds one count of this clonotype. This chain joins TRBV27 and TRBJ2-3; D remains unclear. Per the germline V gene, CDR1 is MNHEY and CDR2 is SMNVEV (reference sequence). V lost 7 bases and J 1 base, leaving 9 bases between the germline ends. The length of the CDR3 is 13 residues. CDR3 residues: CASIKAGTDTQYF. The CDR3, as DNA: TGTGCCAGCATAAAGGCAGGCACAGATACGCAGTATTTT.

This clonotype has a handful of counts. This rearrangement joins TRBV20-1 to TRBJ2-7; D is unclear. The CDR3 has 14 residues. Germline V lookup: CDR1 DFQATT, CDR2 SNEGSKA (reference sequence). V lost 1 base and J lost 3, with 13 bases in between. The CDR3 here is CSARVVISGYEQYF. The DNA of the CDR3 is TGCAGTGCTAGAGTCGTCATATCCGGCTACGAGCAGTACTTC.

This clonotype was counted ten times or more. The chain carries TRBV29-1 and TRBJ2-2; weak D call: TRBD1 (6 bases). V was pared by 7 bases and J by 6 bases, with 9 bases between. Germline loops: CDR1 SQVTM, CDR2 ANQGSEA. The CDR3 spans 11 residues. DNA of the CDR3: TGCAGCGCGCAGGGGTCCGGGGAGCTGTTTTTT. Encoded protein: CSAQGSGELFF.